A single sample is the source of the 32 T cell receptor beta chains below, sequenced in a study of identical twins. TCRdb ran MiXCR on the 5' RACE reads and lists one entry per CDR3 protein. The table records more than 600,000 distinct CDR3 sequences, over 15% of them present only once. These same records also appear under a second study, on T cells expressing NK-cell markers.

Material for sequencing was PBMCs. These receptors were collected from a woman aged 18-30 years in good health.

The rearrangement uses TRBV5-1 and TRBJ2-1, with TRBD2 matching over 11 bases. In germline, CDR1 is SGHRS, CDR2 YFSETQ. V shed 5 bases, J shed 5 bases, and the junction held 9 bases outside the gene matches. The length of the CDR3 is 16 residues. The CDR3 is CASRPAGTSGNNEQFF. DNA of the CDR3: TGCGCCAGCAGACCCGCCGGGACTAGCGGTAACAATGAGCAGTTCTTC.

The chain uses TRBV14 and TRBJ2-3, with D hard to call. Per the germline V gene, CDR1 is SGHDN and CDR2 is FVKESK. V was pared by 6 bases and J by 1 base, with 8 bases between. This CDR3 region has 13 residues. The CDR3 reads CASRLTGTDTQYF. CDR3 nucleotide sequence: TGTGCCAGCAGACTAACTGGCACAGATACGCAGTATTTT.

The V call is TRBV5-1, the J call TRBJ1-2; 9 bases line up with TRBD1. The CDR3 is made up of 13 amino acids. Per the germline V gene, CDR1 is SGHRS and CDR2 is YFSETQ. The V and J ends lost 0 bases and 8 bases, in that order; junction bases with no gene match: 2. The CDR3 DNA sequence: TGCGCCAGCAGCTTGGGGACAGGGGTCGGCTACACCTTC. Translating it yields CASSLGTGVGYTF.

CDR3 nucleotides: TGCGCCAGCAGCCAAAAGGGGGGGGACAGTTACAACTATGGCTACACCTTC. It codes for CASSQKGGDSYNYGYTF. This chain connects TRBV4-1 to TRBJ1-2; 7 bases line up with TRBD1. The J segment lost 2 bases and the V segment lost 2 bases, leaving 11 bases of the junction unmatched. The germline gives CDR1 MGHRA, CDR2 YSYEKL. The CDR3 has 17 amino acids.

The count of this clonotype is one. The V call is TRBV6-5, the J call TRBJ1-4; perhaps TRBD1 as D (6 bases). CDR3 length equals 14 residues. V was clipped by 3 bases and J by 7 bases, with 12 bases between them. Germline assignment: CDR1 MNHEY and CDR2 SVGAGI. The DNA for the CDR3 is TGTGCCAGCAGTTATGGGGGCTTGAGTGAAAAACTGTTTTTT. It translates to CASSYGGLSEKLFF.

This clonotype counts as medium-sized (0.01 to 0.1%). The CDR3 bases are TGCAGTGCTAGGAATCCCACCGGGGAGCTGTTTTTT. This encodes CSARNPTGELFF. The rearrangement links TRBV20-1 to TRBJ2-2; D is uncertain. Germline CDR1 and CDR2: DFQATT and SNEGSKA (reference sequence). The CDR3 totals 12 residues. V dropped 3 bases and J dropped 4 bases, with 6 bases sitting between them.

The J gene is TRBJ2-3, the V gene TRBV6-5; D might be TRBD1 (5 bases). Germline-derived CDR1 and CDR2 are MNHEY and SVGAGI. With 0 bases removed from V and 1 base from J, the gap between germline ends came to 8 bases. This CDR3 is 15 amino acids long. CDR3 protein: CASSYSKGGTDTQYF. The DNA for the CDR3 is TGTGCCAGCAGTTACTCGAAAGGGGGCACAGATACGCAGTATTTT.

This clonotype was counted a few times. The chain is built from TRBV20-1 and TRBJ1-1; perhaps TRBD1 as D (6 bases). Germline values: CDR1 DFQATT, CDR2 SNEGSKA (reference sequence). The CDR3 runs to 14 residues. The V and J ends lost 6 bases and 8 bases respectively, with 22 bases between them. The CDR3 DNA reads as TGCAGTGCCACCCTGAGACAGGCGCCGCCCGAAGCTTTCTTT. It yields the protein CSATLRQAPPEAFF.

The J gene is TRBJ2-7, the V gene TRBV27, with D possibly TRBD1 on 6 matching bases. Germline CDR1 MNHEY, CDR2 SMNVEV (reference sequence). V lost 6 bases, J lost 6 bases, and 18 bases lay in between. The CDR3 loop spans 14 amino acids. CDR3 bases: TGTGCCAGCAGCACAGGGAGCGCTCTCTCCGAGCAGTACTTC. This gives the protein CASSTGSALSEQYF.

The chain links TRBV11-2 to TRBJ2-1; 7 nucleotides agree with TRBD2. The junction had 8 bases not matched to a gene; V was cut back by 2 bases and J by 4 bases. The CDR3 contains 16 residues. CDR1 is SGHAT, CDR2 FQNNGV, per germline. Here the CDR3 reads CASSLRAGREYNEQFF. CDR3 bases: TGTGCCAGCAGCTTAAGGGCGGGGCGGGAGTACAATGAGCAGTTCTTC.

CDR3 protein: CASSLHRDEKLFF. The DNA for the CDR3 is TGTGCCAGCAGTTTACACAGGGATGAAAAACTGTTTTTT. The J gene is TRBJ1-4, the V gene TRBV12-3 or TRBV12-4; TRBD1 is a possible D gene (6 bases). This CDR3 region has 13 residues. V was trimmed by 2 bases and J by 6 bases, leaving 7 bases between them.

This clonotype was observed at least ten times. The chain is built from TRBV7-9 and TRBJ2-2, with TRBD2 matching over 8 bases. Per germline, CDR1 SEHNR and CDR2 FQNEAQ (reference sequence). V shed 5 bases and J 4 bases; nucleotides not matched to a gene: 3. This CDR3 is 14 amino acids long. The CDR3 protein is CASSPGGGTGELFF. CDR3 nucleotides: TGTGCCAGCAGCCCCGGGGGGGGCACCGGGGAGCTGTTTTTT.

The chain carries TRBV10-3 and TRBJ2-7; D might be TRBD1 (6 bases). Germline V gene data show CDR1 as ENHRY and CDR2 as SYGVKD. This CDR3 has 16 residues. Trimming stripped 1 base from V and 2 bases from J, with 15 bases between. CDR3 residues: CAISEYVGGRPYEQYF. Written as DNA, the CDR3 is TGTGCCATCAGTGAGTACGTAGGGGGACGTCCCTACGAGCAGTACTTC.

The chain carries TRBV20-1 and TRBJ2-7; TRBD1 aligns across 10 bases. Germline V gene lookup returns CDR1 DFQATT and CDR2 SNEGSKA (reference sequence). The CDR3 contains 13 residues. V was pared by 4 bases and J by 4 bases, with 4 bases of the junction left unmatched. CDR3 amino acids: CSATRQGAYEQYF. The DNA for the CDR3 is TGCAGTGCTACCAGACAGGGGGCTTACGAGCAGTACTTC.

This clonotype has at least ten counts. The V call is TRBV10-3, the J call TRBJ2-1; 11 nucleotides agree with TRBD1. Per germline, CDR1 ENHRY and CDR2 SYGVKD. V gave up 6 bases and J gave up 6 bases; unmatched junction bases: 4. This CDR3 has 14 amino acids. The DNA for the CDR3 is TGTGCCATCAGAGGACAGGGGGCTCTCAATGAGCAGTTCTTC. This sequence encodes CAIRGQGALNEQFF.

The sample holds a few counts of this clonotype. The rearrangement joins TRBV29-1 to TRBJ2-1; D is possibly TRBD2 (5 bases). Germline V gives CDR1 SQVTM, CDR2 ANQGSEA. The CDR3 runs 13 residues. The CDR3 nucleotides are TGCATCTGTAGTCAGACCCGGAGGAATGAGCAGTTCTTC. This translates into CICSQTRRNEQFF.

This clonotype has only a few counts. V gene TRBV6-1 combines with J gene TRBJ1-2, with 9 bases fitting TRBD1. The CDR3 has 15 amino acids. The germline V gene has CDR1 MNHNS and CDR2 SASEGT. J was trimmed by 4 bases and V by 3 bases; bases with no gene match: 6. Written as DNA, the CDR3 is TGTGCCAGCAGTGACCTCGGGACAGGGTCCTATGGCTACACCTTC. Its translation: CASSDLGTGSYGYTF.

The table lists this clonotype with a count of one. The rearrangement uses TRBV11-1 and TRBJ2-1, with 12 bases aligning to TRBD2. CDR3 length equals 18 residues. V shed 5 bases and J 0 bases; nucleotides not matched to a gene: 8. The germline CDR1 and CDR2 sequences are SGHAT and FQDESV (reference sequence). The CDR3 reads CASSRKSSGGGSYNEQFF. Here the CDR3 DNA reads TGTGCCAGCAGCCGAAAGTCTAGCGGGGGGGGCTCCTACAATGAGCAGTTCTTC.

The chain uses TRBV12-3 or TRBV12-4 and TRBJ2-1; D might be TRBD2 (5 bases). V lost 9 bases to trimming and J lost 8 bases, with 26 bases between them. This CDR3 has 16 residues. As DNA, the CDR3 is TGTGCCAGTCGCGTGGGTGGACTCTCGAGTGGCGATGAGCAGTTCTTC. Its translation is CASRVGGLSSGDEQFF.

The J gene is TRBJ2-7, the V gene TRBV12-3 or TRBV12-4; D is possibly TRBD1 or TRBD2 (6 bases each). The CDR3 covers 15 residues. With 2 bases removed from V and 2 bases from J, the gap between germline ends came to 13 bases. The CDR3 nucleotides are TGTGCCAGCAGTTTACACGGGGGCGGCCCCTACGAGCAGTACTTC. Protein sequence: CASSLHGGGPYEQYF.

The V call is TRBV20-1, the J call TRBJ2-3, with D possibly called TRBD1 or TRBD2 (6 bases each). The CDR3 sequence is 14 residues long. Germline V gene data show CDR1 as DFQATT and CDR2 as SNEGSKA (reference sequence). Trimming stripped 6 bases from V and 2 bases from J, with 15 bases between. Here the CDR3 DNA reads TGCAGTGCCCGGAGGGGGGCGGCCACAGATACGCAGTATTTT. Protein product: CSARRGAATDTQYF.

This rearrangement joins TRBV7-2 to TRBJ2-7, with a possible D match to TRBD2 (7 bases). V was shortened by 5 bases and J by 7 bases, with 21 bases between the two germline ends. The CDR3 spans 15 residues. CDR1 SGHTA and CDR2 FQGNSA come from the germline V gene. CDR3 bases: TGTGCCAGCAGCCCGAGCGGGATGGCCCAGGGGGAGCAGTACTTC. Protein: CASSPSGMAQGEQYF.

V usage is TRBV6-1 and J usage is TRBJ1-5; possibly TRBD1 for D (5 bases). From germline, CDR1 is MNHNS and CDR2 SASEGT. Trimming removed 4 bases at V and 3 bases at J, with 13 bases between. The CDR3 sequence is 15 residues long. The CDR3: CASSGYDRHNQPQHF. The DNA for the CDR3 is TGTGCCAGCAGTGGATACGACAGACACAATCAGCCCCAGCATTTT.

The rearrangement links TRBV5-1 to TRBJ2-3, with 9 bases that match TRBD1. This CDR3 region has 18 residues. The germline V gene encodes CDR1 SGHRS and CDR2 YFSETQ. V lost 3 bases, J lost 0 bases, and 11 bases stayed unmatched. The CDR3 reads CASSWDRAGLTSTDTQYF. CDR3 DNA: TGCGCCAGCAGCTGGGACAGGGCGGGGTTGACTAGCACAGATACGCAGTATTTT.

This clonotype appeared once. This CDR3 is CASSYHGLAGDNEQFF. CDR3 DNA sequence: TGTGCCAGCAGTTATCACGGACTAGCGGGAGACAATGAGCAGTTCTTC. This chain uses TRBV6-5 with TRBJ2-1; 13 bases match TRBD2. J was trimmed by 5 bases and V by 3 bases; bases with no gene match: 4. Germline CDR1 MNHEY, CDR2 SVGAGI. CDR3 length: 16 residues.

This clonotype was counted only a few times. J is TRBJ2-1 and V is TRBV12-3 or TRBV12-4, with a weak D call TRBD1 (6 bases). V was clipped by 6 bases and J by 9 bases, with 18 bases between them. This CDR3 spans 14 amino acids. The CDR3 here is CASSPSRGSAEQFF. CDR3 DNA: TGTGCCAGCAGCCCCTCTAGGGGGTCCGCTGAGCAGTTCTTC.

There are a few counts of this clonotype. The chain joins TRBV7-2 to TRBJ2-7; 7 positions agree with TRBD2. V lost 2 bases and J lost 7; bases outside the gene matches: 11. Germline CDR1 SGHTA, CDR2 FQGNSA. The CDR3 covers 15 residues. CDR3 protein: CASSLFLRERLEQYF. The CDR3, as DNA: TGTGCCAGCAGCTTATTTTTGCGGGAGAGGCTGGAGCAGTACTTC.

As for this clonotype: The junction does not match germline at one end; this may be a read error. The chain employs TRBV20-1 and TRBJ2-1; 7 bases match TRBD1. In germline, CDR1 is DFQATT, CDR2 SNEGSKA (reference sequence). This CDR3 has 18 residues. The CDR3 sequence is CCARDMLGQVSSYNEQFF. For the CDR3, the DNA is TGCTGTGCTAGAGATATGCTTGGACAGGTGAGCTCCTACAATGAGCAGTTCTTC.

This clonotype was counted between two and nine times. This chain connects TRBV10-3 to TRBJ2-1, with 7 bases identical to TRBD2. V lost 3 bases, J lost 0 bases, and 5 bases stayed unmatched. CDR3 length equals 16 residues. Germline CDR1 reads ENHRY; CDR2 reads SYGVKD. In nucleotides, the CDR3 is TGTGCCATCAGTGAATTAGCGGGTAGCTCCTACAATGAGCAGTTCTTC. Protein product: CAISELAGSSYNEQFF.

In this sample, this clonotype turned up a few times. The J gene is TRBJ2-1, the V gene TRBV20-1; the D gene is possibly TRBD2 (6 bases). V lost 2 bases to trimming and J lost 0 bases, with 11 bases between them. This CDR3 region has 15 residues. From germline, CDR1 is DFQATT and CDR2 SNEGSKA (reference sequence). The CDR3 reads CSARYPSVSYNEQFF. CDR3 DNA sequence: TGCAGTGCTAGATACCCTAGCGTCTCCTACAATGAGCAGTTCTTC.

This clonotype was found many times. This CDR3 is CASSLGGRDTEAFF. The CDR3 DNA reads TGTGCCAGCAGCTTGGGGGGCCGGGACACTGAAGCTTTCTTT. The chain employs TRBV7-9 and TRBJ1-1; maybe TRBD1 (6 bases). Germline V gives CDR1 SEHNR, CDR2 FQNEAQ (reference sequence). This CDR3 spans 14 amino acids. V was cut by 3 bases and J by 3 bases, with 11 bases left in between.

The CDR3 nucleotides are TGTGCCAGCAGCGTAGCCCTTCTGGGAGCTGGGGCCAACGTCCTGACTTTC. Its protein product is CASSVALLGAGANVLTF. The V gene is TRBV9, the J gene TRBJ2-6; perhaps TRBD2 as D (5 bases). The CDR3 totals 17 residues. The ends were cut back, 0 bases at V and 2 bases at J, with 12 bases in the middle. Germline values: CDR1 SGDLS, CDR2 YYNGEE.